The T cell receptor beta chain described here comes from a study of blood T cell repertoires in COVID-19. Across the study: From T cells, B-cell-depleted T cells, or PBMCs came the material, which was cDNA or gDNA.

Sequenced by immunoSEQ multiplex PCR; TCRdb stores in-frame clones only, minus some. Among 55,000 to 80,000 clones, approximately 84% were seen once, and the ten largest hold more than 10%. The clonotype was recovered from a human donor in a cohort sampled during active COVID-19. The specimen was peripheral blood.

DNA for the CDR3: TGCAGCGCTGGGGGCGCCGACGGCTACACCTTC. This sequence encodes CSAGGADGYTF. The chain links TRBV29-1 to TRBJ1-2; TRBD1 might be the D (6 bases). Germline CDR1 reads SQVTM; CDR2 reads ANQGSEA. This CDR3 has 11 amino acids. Trimming took off 7 bases at V and 8 bases at J, with 14 bases between the two ends. Looking up the rest from reference TRBV29-1 and TRBJ1-2 gives the full variable domain: SAVISQKPSRDICQRGTSLTIQCQVDSQVTMMFWYRQQPGQSLTLIATANQGSEATYESGFVIDKFPISRPNLTFSTLTVSNMSPEDSSIYLCSAGGADGYTFGSGTRLTVV.